A selection of T cell receptor beta chains follows, all from one sample in a study of early T cells in non-severe SARS-CoV-2 infection. MiXCR, run by TCRdb on the 5' RACE reads, gives a single entry per CDR3 protein. The sample carries tens of thousands of distinct CDR3 sequences, less than 30% recorded once. This specimen was whole blood, taken at baseline. The receptors stem from an adult who was a healthcare worker with PCR-confirmed SARS-CoV-2 infection or an uninfected control (not recorded which). Each CDR3 is given with its conserved first and last residue. The D gene is left open where the match is weak. Some rows mark clone size as missing; the rest say once, few, many or name a class of expanded clone.

TRBV2	TRBJ1-5	.	TRBD1	TGTGCCAGCAGCTTCGGACAGGGAAGCAATCAGCCCCAGCATTTT	CASSFGQGSNQPQHF
TRBV20-1	TRBJ2-7	.	.	TGCAGTGCTACGGGACCATACAACGAGCAGTACTTC	CSATGPYNEQYF
TRBV6-2/TRBV6-3	TRBJ1-1	few	TRBD1	TGTGCCAGCAGTTACGGGGACAGCGGAACTGAAGCTTTCTTT	CASSYGDSGTEAFF
TRBV30	TRBJ2-6	few	TRBD1	TGTGCCTGGGGGGACAGGGTATATTCTGGGGCCAACGTCCTGACTTTC	CAWGDRVYSGANVLTF
TRBV29-1	TRBJ2-7	medium-sized	.	TGCAGCGTTGAATCCCGCGGGATCTACGAGCAGTACTTC	CSVESRGIYEQYF
TRBV11-3	TRBJ1-1	.	.	TGTGCCAGCAGCTTCCCCGGGGCCAACACTGAAGCTTTCTTT	CASSFPGANTEAFF
TRBV3-1	TRBJ1-2	few	.	TGTGCCAGCAGCTCGACAGGTTATGGCTACACCTTC	CASSSTGYGYTF
TRBV5-4	TRBJ2-1	.	.	TGTGCCAGCAGCTTGAGGGTTCTCACCCATGAGCAGTTCTTC	CASSLRVLTHEQFF
TRBV19	TRBJ1-2	.	.	TGTGCCAGTAGTATAGTCCCTCGACAAGTCTATGGCTACACCTTC	CASSIVPRQVYGYTF
TRBV7-2	TRBJ2-7	.	.	TGTGCCAGCAGCTTAGCGTTACAGTTCCGGGAGCAGTACTTC	CASSLALQFREQYF
TRBV12-3/TRBV12-4	TRBJ1-5	few	.	TGTGCCAGCAGTCATGGGACCAGGAGTCAGCCCCAGCATTTT	CASSHGTRSQPQHF
TRBV5-6	TRBJ2-7	.	TRBD2	TGTGCCAGCAGCTCCACTAGCGTCGGCCACGAGCAGTACTTC	CASSSTSVGHEQYF
TRBV6-6	TRBJ2-2	few	TRBD2	TGTGCCAGCCATGTTACTGGAGCGGGGGGCGACAACACCGGGGAGCTGTTTTTT	CASHVTGAGGDNTGELFF
TRBV2	TRBJ1-1	few	TRBD1	TGTGCCATCAGGGGGCCCACTGAAGCTTTCTTT	CAIRGPTEAFF
TRBV12-3/TRBV12-4	TRBJ2-2	few	.	TGTGCCAGCGTTAACCAGTACACCGGGGAGCTGTTTTTT	CASVNQYTGELFF
TRBV27	TRBJ1-1	.	TRBD1	TGTGCCAGCAGTTCCCAGGGGGGCGGTGAAGCTTTCTTT	CASSSQGGGEAFF
TRBV5-1	TRBJ1-2	few	TRBD1	TGCGCCAGCCGGGACAGAGAGAGTTATGGCTACACCTTC	CASRDRESYGYTF
TRBV9	TRBJ2-7	.	.	TGTGCCAGCAGCCCCAGCGGAGGGGTGAGGACCTACGAGCAGTACTTC	CASSPSGGVRTYEQYF
TRBV19	TRBJ2-2	.	TRBD1	TGTGCCAGCTCGACAGGGGGCGGACTTAAAAACACCGGGGAGCTGTTTTTT	CASSTGGGLKNTGELFF
TRBV2	TRBJ1-5	.	.	TGTGCCAGCAGTCCCTACGGGAATCAGCCCCAGCATTTT	CASSPYGNQPQHF
TRBV11-3	TRBJ2-1	.	.	TGTGCCAGCAGCACCACCGGGACTCCCTACAATGAGCAGTTCTTC	CASSTTGTPYNEQFF
TRBV7-9	TRBJ2-3	.	TRBD2	TGTGCCAGCAGCTTAATTCTAGCGGGGTCTAGCACAGATACGCAGTATTTT	CASSLILAGSSTDTQYF
TRBV7-3	TRBJ1-1	.	TRBD1	TGTGCCAGCAGCTTACAACAGGGGCTCGGAGCTTTCTTT	CASSLQQGLGAFF
TRBV6-5	TRBJ2-1	.	.	TGTGCCAGCAGTTACTCTGGAGAGGGGCACAATGAGCAGTTCTTC	CASSYSGEGHNEQFF
TRBV12-3/TRBV12-4	TRBJ2-3	.	.	TGTGCCAGCAGTCCTTACGGGGGCCACACAGATACGCAGTATTTT	CASSPYGGHTDTQYF
TRBV29-1	TRBJ1-5	.	.	TGCAGCGTTACGGTAGCGGGGGTTGATCAGCCCCAGCATTTT	CSVTVAGVDQPQHF
TRBV12-3/TRBV12-4	TRBJ2-4	.	.	TGTGCCAGCAGCCGAGCCATAGCCAAAAACATTCAGTACTTC	CASSRAIAKNIQYF
TRBV7-7	TRBJ2-2	few	.	TGTGCCAGCAGCTCAAGGGGGGCTTCCGGGGAGCTGTTTTTT	CASSSRGASGELFF
TRBV12-3/TRBV12-4	TRBJ2-7	few	.	TGTGCCAGCAGTTTCCATCCGGGGATAAGCTACGAGCAGTACTTC	CASSFHPGISYEQYF
TRBV4-1	TRBJ2-1	.	TRBD2	TGCGCCAGCAGCCAAGTAGCGGGGGGCTACAATGAGCAGTTCTTC	CASSQVAGGYNEQFF
TRBV4-3	TRBJ2-4	few	TRBD2	TGCGCCAGCAGCCAAGACCCTAGCGGGGCGAACATTCAGTACTTC	CASSQDPSGANIQYF
TRBV20-1	TRBJ2-7	.	TRBD2	TGCAGTGCTAGTCGAGCGGGGGGTAACTACGAGCAGTACTTC	CSASRAGGNYEQYF
TRBV7-6	TRBJ2-7	.	.	TGTGCCAGCAGCCCGGGCGGGACGGTCTCCTACGAGCAGTACTTC	CASSPGGTVSYEQYF
TRBV7-6	TRBJ2-3	few	.	TGTGCCAGCAGCCAAATTTTGGGAGATACGCAGTATTTT	CASSQILGDTQYF
TRBV5-5	TRBJ1-2	.	TRBD1	TGTGCCAGCAGCTTGGAGGGACAGGGTGGGCTTTACGGCTACACCTTC	CASSLEGQGGLYGYTF
TRBV7-2	TRBJ2-7	few	TRBD1	TGTGCCAGCAGCCAGGGACAGTCCTACGGGGAGCAGTACTTC	CASSQGQSYGEQYF
TRBV19	TRBJ1-5	.	.	TGTGCCACCTCGAGTCGAAATAGCAATCAGCCCCAGCATTTT	CATSSRNSNQPQHF
TRBV7-2	TRBJ2-7	.	TRBD2	TGTGCCAGCAGCGCAGACGGACTAGCGGGGGGGCTCGGCGAGCAGTACTTC	CASSADGLAGGLGEQYF
TRBV6-1	TRBJ2-1	.	.	TGTGCCAGCACTAGCAATTGGGACGGGGGTAATGAGCAGTTCTTC	CASTSNWDGGNEQFF
TRBV5-4	TRBJ2-2	many	TRBD2	TGTGCCAGCAGCCCCGGACTAGCGGGGGCCGGGGAGCTGTTTTTT	CASSPGLAGAGELFF